Following are 15 T cell receptor beta chains from one sample sequenced in a study of identical twins. TCRdb used MiXCR to reprocess the 5' RACE reads, holding one entry per CDR3 protein. The data show 500,000 or so distinct CDR3 sequences, about 20% seen once. A further study also used this sample, focusing on T cells expressing NK-cell markers.

Specimen: CD4+ T cells sorted from blood. The receptors stem from a woman younger than 35 in good health.

There are a few counts of this clonotype. V gene TRBV15 combines with J gene TRBJ1-5; 11 bases are a match to TRBD1. V lost 3 bases and J lost 3; bases outside the gene matches: 1. There are 15 residues in the CDR3. Germline CDR1 and CDR2: LNHNV and YYDKDF (reference sequence). The CDR3 here is CATSRDRGPNQPQHF. CDR3 in DNA: TGTGCCACCAGCAGGGACAGGGGGCCCAATCAGCCCCAGCATTTT. The full variable domain, with the rest looked up from reference TRBV15 and TRBJ1-5, is DAMVIQNPRYQVTQFGKPVTLSCSQTLNHNVMYWYQQKSSQAPKLLFHYYDKDFNNEADTPDNFQSRRPNTSFCFLDIRSPGLGDTAMYLCATSRDRGPNQPQHFGDGTRLSIL.

This clonotype occurred a few times. CDR3 sequence reads: CSVDLAGGYEQYF. CDR3 in DNA: TGCAGCGTTGATCTAGCGGGAGGATACGAGCAGTACTTC. The gene calls are TRBV29-1 and TRBJ2-7, with 11 bases identical to TRBD2. Trimming at V came to 3 bases and at J to 4 bases, leaving 2 bases not matched to a gene. The CDR3 covers 13 residues. Germline V lookup: CDR1 SQVTM, CDR2 ANQGSEA.

This clonotype has a handful of counts. The chain links TRBV5-1 to TRBJ2-5; D is unclear. With 7 bases removed from V and 5 bases from J, the gap between germline ends came to 15 bases. This CDR3 is 13 amino acids long. Looked up from germline, CDR1 is SGHRS and CDR2 is YFSETQ. The CDR3 reads CASGQGFGETQYF. CDR3 sequence (DNA): TGCGCCAGCGGTCAAGGGTTTGGGGAGACCCAGTACTTC.

V and J are TRBV6-5 and TRBJ1-1; D not certain. Germline CDR1 reads MNHEY; CDR2 reads SVGAGI. This CDR3 has 15 amino acids. V lost 0 bases, J lost 4 bases, and 12 bases lay in between. CDR3 region: CASSYSGNPGTEAFF. The DNA for the CDR3 is TGTGCCAGCAGTTACTCGGGAAATCCGGGCACTGAAGCTTTCTTT.

Points on this clonotype: Given the absence of the conserved phenylalanine or tryptophan at the CDR3 end, a read error is likely. V usage is TRBV20-1 and J usage is TRBJ2-6; D is ambiguous. Trimming removed 3 bases from V and 0 bases from J, with 6 bases in between. The CDR3 is 14 amino acids. Per germline, CDR1 DFQATT and CDR2 SNEGSKA (reference sequence). The CDR3 region has the DNA TGCAGTGCTAGGGAGAGCTCTGGGGCCAACGTCCTGACTTCC. This sequence encodes CSARESSGANVLTS.

This sequence joins TRBV27 and TRBJ2-5; either TRBD1 or TRBD2 may supply D (6 bases each). This CDR3 spans 17 amino acids. Per germline, CDR1 MNHEY and CDR2 SMNVEV (reference sequence). V shed 5 bases and J shed 5 bases, with 24 bases lying between them. CDR3 residues: CASSLPPLEGGMETQYF. CDR3 DNA sequence: TGTGCCAGCAGTCTACCCCCTCTAGAGGGGGGTATGGAGACCCAGTACTTC.

The rearrangement links TRBV20-1 to TRBJ2-7, with D possibly being TRBD2 (6 bases). The V gene lost 2 bases and the J gene lost 0 bases, with 14 bases spanning the gap. Germline V lookup: CDR1 DFQATT, CDR2 SNEGSKA (reference sequence). This CDR3 spans 15 amino acids. The CDR3 region is CSARKPPGLSYEQYF. The CDR3, as DNA: TGCAGTGCTAGAAAGCCTCCGGGACTCTCCTACGAGCAGTACTTC.

The rearrangement uses TRBV6-1 and TRBJ2-1; 8 nucleotides match TRBD2. J gave up 6 bases and V 6 bases, and 7 bases lay outside the gene matches. Germline lookup yields CDR1 MNHNS and CDR2 SASEGT. CDR3 size: 14 residues. The DNA for the CDR3 is TGTGCCAGCAGGCCCCCGCTAGCGGGCAATGAGCAGTTCTTC. Encoded protein: CASRPPLAGNEQFF.

Ten or more counts support this clonotype. J is TRBJ2-1 and V is TRBV12-3 or TRBV12-4, with TRBD2 matching 8 bases. The junction had 7 bases not matched to a gene; V was cut back by 2 bases and J by 7 bases. The CDR3 totals 15 residues. DNA of the CDR3: TGTGCCAGCAGTTTATTGGCGGGAGGAAGGAATGAGCAGTTCTTC. It translates to CASSLLAGGRNEQFF.

The chain employs TRBV2 and TRBJ2-7; D is perhaps TRBD1 or TRBD2 (5 bases each). Germline V lookup: CDR1 SNHLY, CDR2 FYNNEI. Trimming removed 6 bases at V and 3 bases at J, with 12 bases between. This CDR3 comprises 13 residues. Written as DNA, the CDR3 is TGTGCCAGCAGCCCCTTTGGGGGCTACGAGCAGTACTTC. Amino acids: CASSPFGGYEQYF.

This clonotype was recorded a few times. V is TRBV20-1 and J is TRBJ2-2, with 9 bases matching TRBD2. The CDR3 spans 17 residues. V was clipped by 2 bases and J by 0 bases; unmatched bases: 7. Germline V CDR1 and CDR2: DFQATT, SNEGSKA (reference sequence). Here the CDR3 reads CSARNQTSGPNTGELFF. CDR3 sequence (DNA): TGCAGTGCTAGAAACCAGACTAGCGGACCGAACACCGGGGAGCTGTTTTTT.

This sequence joins TRBV11-2 and TRBJ1-1, with D hard to call. Trimming stripped 3 bases from V and 11 bases from J, with 19 bases between. Looked up from germline, CDR1 is SGHAT and CDR2 is FQNNGV. The CDR3 sequence is 14 residues long. The CDR3 sequence: CASSFEFVGQVAFF. CDR3 DNA sequence: TGTGCCAGCAGCTTTGAATTTGTTGGGCAGGTCGCTTTCTTT.

In DNA, the CDR3 is TGTGCCAGCAGCGTAGCTACCCGGATCTCCTACGAGCAGTACTTC. Protein product: CASSVATRISYEQYF. The V call is TRBV9, the J call TRBJ2-7; D gene ambiguous. The CDR3 covers 15 residues. V dropped 0 bases and J dropped 0 bases, with 10 bases sitting between them. Germline assignment: CDR1 SGDLS and CDR2 YYNGEE. Supplemented by reference TRBV9 and TRBJ2-7, the full variable domain reads DSGVTQTPKHLITATGQRVTLRCSPRSGDLSVYWYQQSLDQGLQFLIQYYNGEERAKGNILERFSAQQFPDLHSELNLSSLELGDSALYFCASSVATRISYEQYFGPGTRLTVT.

V gene TRBV6-1 combines with J gene TRBJ1-5; D is undetermined. The CDR3 is 15 residues long. In germline, CDR1 is MNHNS, CDR2 SASEGT. The ends were cut back, 0 bases at V and 1 base at J, with 7 bases in the middle. CDR3: CASSEAGRSNQPQHF. CDR3 DNA: TGTGCCAGCAGTGAAGCCGGACGCAGCAATCAGCCCCAGCATTTT.

V gene TRBV6-4 combines with J gene TRBJ2-2, with D uncertain. Germline V gives CDR1 MRHNA, CDR2 SNTAGT. The CDR3 is 13 residues long. Trimming took off 4 bases at V and 6 bases at J, with 9 bases between the two ends. CDR3 sequence: CASSGEVAGELFF. CDR3 nucleotides: TGTGCCAGCAGTGGGGAAGTGGCCGGGGAGCTGTTTTTT.